The sample holds a few counts of the clone carrying this T cell receptor beta chain. Its antigen is not identified. The time point here: persistent/refractory GD, antithyroid drugs over 5 years with positive TRAb. The TCR library was made from RNA that had been extracted from PBMCs in TRIzol. The patients were enrolled through endocrinology in Xi'an, China. The source of the sample is a study of regulatory T cells in long-lasting Graves disease. Study-wide findings and caveats: Since the sample size was small, accuracy may have been reduced. There were preferences for TRBV28, TRBJ1-2 and TRBJ2-5 in persistent disease.

TCR beta libraries were built with iRepertoire HTBI primers and Arm-PCR of CDR3 regions. From the multiplex PCR reads, TCRdb called clonotypes with MiXCR, one entry per CDR3 protein. This sample has about 290,000 distinct CDR3 sequences; 22% occur once, and the top ten carry approximately 60%. In germline, CDR1 is DFQATT, CDR2 SNEGSKA (reference sequence). The CDR3 has 14 amino acids. Germline trimming cut 3 bases from V and 0 bases from J; bases unmatched to any gene: 4. V usage is TRBV20-1 and J usage is TRBJ1-1, with 7 bases lining up with TRBD1. This specimen consisted of peripheral blood mononuclear cells (PBMCs), obtained when the disease was refractory, from a patient treated with antithyroid drugs. This sequence was found in a female donor with Graves disease. The CDR3: CSARGTVMNTEAFF. DNA for the CDR3: TGCAGTGCTAGGGGGACAGTCATGAACACTGAAGCTTTCTTT.